Listed below are T cell receptor beta chains from one sample, sequenced in a study of Ad26.COV2.S vaccination and SARS-CoV-2 variants. TCRdb's table, derived via immunoSEQ multiplex PCR, lists solely in-frame clones and lacks some. In the table there are hundreds of thousands of clones, roughly 90% of which are singletons. Sequencing was performed on peripheral blood, taken in a trial of Ad26.COV2.S vaccine versus placebo. Every receptor here comes from a person between 18 and 65 years old who received the Ad26.COV2.S COVID-19 vaccine or a placebo. Both conserved end residues are part of each CDR3. Each record gives: V gene, D gene, CDR3 length, J gene, clone size, CDR3 DNA, CDR3 protein. A D gene is named only where the DNA matches it firmly. Size values are once, few and many counts, or a class for expanded clones, and some rows have none.

TRBV20-1,.,11,TRBJ1-2,.,TGCAGTGCTAGAGATAAGAATGGCTACACCTTC,CSARDKNGYTF
TRBV9,TRBD2,14,TRBJ2-7,many,TGTGCCAGCAGCGTATCTAGCGGGCGATACGAGCAGTACTTC,CASSVSSGRYEQYF
TRBV5-8,.,14,TRBJ1-1,.,TGTGCCAGCAGCACCTCCGGGGTGAACACTGAAGCTTTCTTT,CASSTSGVNTEAFF
TRBV3-1/TRBV3-2,.,15,TRBJ1-4,few,TGTGCCAGCAGCCAAGTGCAGAACAACAATGAAAAACTGTTTTTT,CASSQVQNNNEKLFF
TRBV6-5,.,13,TRBJ1-5,.,TGTGCCAGCAGCGTGGGGGTGGATCAGCCCCAGCATTTT,CASSVGVDQPQHF
TRBV12-3/TRBV12-4,TRBD1,13,TRBJ1-2,.,TGTGCCAGCAGTTTGGTAGGACAGGGAGAAGAAACCTTC,CASSLVGQGEETF
TRBV7-9,.,14,TRBJ1-2,.,TGTGCCAGCAGCTTTGCCGAATTTATGGGTGGCTACACCTTC,CASSFAEFMGGYTF
TRBV18,.,14,TRBJ1-2,.,TGTGCCAGCTCACCATGGGGTGAGAACTATGGCTACACCTTC,CASSPWGENYGYTF
TRBV10-3,.,13,TRBJ1-5,.,TGTGCCATCAGGGAGGGCGCGGGTCAGCCCCAGCATTTT,CAIREGAGQPQHF
TRBV18,.,12,TRBJ2-5,once,TGTGCCAGCTCACCAGATTTAGAGACCCAGTACTTC,CASSPDLETQYF
TRBV11-1,TRBD1,16,TRBJ1-2,.,TGTGCCAGCAGCTTAACCTCTGGACAGGAGGACTATGGCTACACCTTC,CASSLTSGQEDYGYTF
TRBV5-1,.,13,TRBJ1-4,.,TGCGCCAGCAGTCCAGGGACTAATGAAAAACTGTTTTTT,CASSPGTNEKLFF
TRBV12-5,TRBD1,14,TRBJ2-5,.,TGTGCTAGTGGACGAGGACAGGGGGGAGAGACCCAGTACTTC,CASGRGQGGETQYF
TRBV9,TRBD1,15,TRBJ2-7,.,TGTGCCAGCAGCGTAGAGGGGGCCCCCTCCTACGAGCAGTACTTC,CASSVEGAPSYEQYF
TRBV5-6,TRBD2,16,TRBJ2-3,.,TGTGCCAGCAGCTTCGGACTAGCGGGAGGCCCAGATACGCAGTATTTT,CASSFGLAGGPDTQYF
TRBV6-1,.,13,TRBJ2-1,.,TGTGCCAGCAGTGACGCTGACAGCGGAAGGGAGTTCTTC,CASSDADSGREFF
TRBV29-1,.,11,TRBJ1-1,.,TGCAGCGTTGTTGTGTTTTCCGAAGCTTTCTTT,CSVVVFSEAFF
TRBV5-4,.,13,TRBJ2-5,.,TGTGCCAGCAGCTGGACTGTCCAAGAGACCCAGTACTTC,CASSWTVQETQYF
TRBV19,TRBD1,17,TRBJ1-5,.,TGTGCCAGTAGATTAGAAACCGGGACAGGGTTTCGACAGCCCCAGCATTTT,CASRLETGTGFRQPQHF
TRBV3-1/TRBV3-2,.,15,TRBJ1-3,.,TGTGCCAGCAGCCAAGGACCCCGGGCTGGAAACACCATATATTTT,CASSQGPRAGNTIYF
TRBV3-1/TRBV3-2,.,12,TRBJ2-1,.,TGTGCCAGCAGCCTGGCGGTCAATGAGCAGTTCTTC,CASSLAVNEQFF
TRBV6-5,.,15,TRBJ1-1,few,TGTGCCAGCAGTTATCTCAGCAACCTTTACTCTGAAGCTTTCTTT,CASSYLSNLYSEAFF
TRBV6-2/TRBV6-3,TRBD1,15,TRBJ1-1,.,TGTGCCAGCAGCCCAACCGGACAGGGGAGAACTGAAGCTTTCTTT,CASSPTGQGRTEAFF
TRBV5-1,.,15,TRBJ2-3,.,TGCGCCAGCAGCTTGGAAGGGAGTCACACAGATACGCAGTATTTT,CASSLEGSHTDTQYF
TRBV30,.,13,TRBJ1-1,once,TGTGCCTGGAGTGGTAATATCAGGGGTCGAGCTTTCTTT,CAWSGNIRGRAFF
TRBV6-4,TRBD2,15,TRBJ2-1,.,TGTGCCAGCAGTCGAGCGGGGGGCTCCTACAATGAGCAGTTCTTC,CASSRAGGSYNEQFF
TRBV19,.,12,TRBJ1-2,.,TGTGCCAGTAGGCCTCTTGGTCATGGCTACACCTTC,CASRPLGHGYTF
TRBV6-5,TRBD2,15,TRBJ2-1,.,TGTGCCAGCACCCCCCCCGGGACTAGCGCCAATGAGCAGTTCTTC,CASTPPGTSANEQFF
TRBV5-5,.,14,TRBJ1-4,.,TGTGCCAGCAGCTTGATGCGGGGAGGAGAAAAACTGTTTTTT,CASSLMRGGEKLFF
TRBV7-9,.,14,TRBJ2-2,.,TGTGCCAGCAGATCATCAGGGAACACCGGGGAGCTGTTTTTT,CASRSSGNTGELFF
TRBV12-3/TRBV12-4,.,11,TRBJ1-1,.,TGTGCCAGCAAGGAGGACACTGAAGCTTTCTTT,CASKEDTEAFF
TRBV5-1,.,16,TRBJ2-3,.,TGCGCCAGCAGCTTGGTAGAGGGTGCGAGCACAGATACGCAGTATTTT,CASSLVEGASTDTQYF
TRBV20-1,TRBD2,15,TRBJ2-1,.,TGCAGTGCTAGTGATGTAGTAGCGGGAGTGTATGAGCAGTTCTTC,CSASDVVAGVYEQFF
TRBV3-1/TRBV3-2,TRBD1,17,TRBJ2-2,.,TGTGCCAGCAGCCAACCGGGACAGGCTTTTTTCGCCGGGGAGCTGTTTTTT,CASSQPGQAFFAGELFF
TRBV5-1,TRBD1,14,TRBJ2-7,.,TGCGCCAGCATGGTTGGGACAGATTCCTACGAGCAGTACTTC,CASMVGTDSYEQYF
TRBV6-2/TRBV6-3,.,14,TRBJ2-7,.,TGTGCCAGCAGTAAATTACTAGCCCTGTTGGAGCAGTACTTC,CASSKLLALLEQYF
TRBV7-2,.,12,TRBJ1-6,.,TGTGCCAGCAGCCTCTATAATTCACCCCTCCACTTT,CASSLYNSPLHF
TRBV5-5,.,15,TRBJ2-4,once,TGTGCCAGCAGCTTTCCGCTGGGGGCGAAGGACATTCAGTACTTC,CASSFPLGAKDIQYF
TRBV10-3,TRBD1,16,TRBJ2-2,.,TGTGCCATCAGCCGACAGGGCCAGGGGAACACCGGGGAGCTGTTTTTT,CAISRQGQGNTGELFF
TRBV19,TRBD2,16,TRBJ2-5,.,TGTGCCAGTACGACTCGACTAGCGGGGGGCCAAGAGACCCAGTACTTC,CASTTRLAGGQETQYF
TRBV30,.,13,TRBJ1-2,.,TGTGCCTGGAGTCTTGCGTGGGTCTATGGCTACACCTTC,CAWSLAWVYGYTF
TRBV18,TRBD2,15,TRBJ2-7,.,TGTGCCAGCCACTCAGGGAGGGAGGCCACCTACGAGCAGTACTTC,CASHSGREATYEQYF
TRBV2,.,16,TRBJ1-6,once,TGTGCCAGCAGTGAAGCAGGCCTCTATGGGTATTCACCCCTCCACTTT,CASSEAGLYGYSPLHF
TRBV7-6,.,16,TRBJ2-3,.,TGTGCCAGCAGCCAACTACGGACAGAAAGCACAGATACGCAGTATTTT,CASSQLRTESTDTQYF
TRBV7-2,.,13,TRBJ2-7,.,TGTGCCAGCAGCTCGGACAGCTTCTACGAGCAGTACTTC,CASSSDSFYEQYF
TRBV3-1/TRBV3-2,.,11,TRBJ2-7,few,TGTGCCAGCAGCCAAGGTTACGAGCAGTACTTC,CASSQGYEQYF
TRBV5-1,TRBD2,16,TRBJ2-1,.,TGCGCCAGCAGCTTGTTTGGCGGGGGGGCCTGGGATGAGCAGTTCTTC,CASSLFGGGAWDEQFF
TRBV7-9,TRBD1,14,TRBJ1-6,.,TGTGCCAGCAGCCCGGGACAGGGGTTTTCACCCCTCCACTTT,CASSPGQGFSPLHF
TRBV7-8,TRBD1,14,TRBJ1-2,.,TGTGCCAGCAGCTACACAGGGGGGAGCTATGGCTACACCTTC,CASSYTGGSYGYTF
TRBV19,.,14,TRBJ2-7,once,TGTGCCAGTAGCCCGGACACGACCAGCTACGAGCAGTACTTC,CASSPDTTSYEQYF
TRBV12-3/TRBV12-4,.,13,TRBJ1-1,.,TGTGCCAGCGCCGCGCCACCGTGGGGGAAAGCTTTCTTT,CASAAPPWGKAFF
TRBV4-2,TRBD1,15,TRBJ2-7,.,TGTGCCAGCAGCAACCGGGACAGGGGGCAAGGTGAGCAGTACTTC,CASSNRDRGQGEQYF
TRBV4-2,TRBD1,17,TRBJ2-6,.,TGTGCCAGCAGCCAAGGGACAGGGGGCTCTGGGGCCAACGTCCTGACTTTC,CASSQGTGGSGANVLTF
TRBV21-1,.,13,TRBJ1-3,.,TGTGCCAGCAGCAAATCCGCTGGAAACACCATATATTTT,CASSKSAGNTIYF
TRBV6-5,TRBD1,14,TRBJ1-6,.,TGTGCCAGCAGAAGGACAGGAATTAATTCACCCCTCCACTTT,CASRRTGINSPLHF
TRBV7-9,TRBD2,17,TRBJ2-3,.,TGTGCCAGCAGCCCCCGAGGTAGCGGGAGTAGTACAGATACGCAGTATTTT,CASSPRGSGSSTDTQYF
TRBV18,TRBD2,13,TRBJ2-3,few,TGTGCCAGCTCCCTAGGGCGGGAGGATACGCAGTATTTT,CASSLGREDTQYF
TRBV7-9,.,14,TRBJ1-1,.,TGTGCCAGCAGCTTAGTCGGGGGGACCACTGAAGCTTTCTTT,CASSLVGGTTEAFF
TRBV12-3/TRBV12-4,.,13,TRBJ2-7,.,TGTGCCAGCAGTTTCCGCCTATCCTACGAGCAGTACTTC,CASSFRLSYEQYF
TRBV24-1,TRBD1,21,TRBJ1-1,.,TGTGCCACCAGTGCCTTAGGGGGAACCCGGGACAGGGTATCGATGAACACTGAAGCTTTCTTT,CATSALGGTRDRVSMNTEAFF